This T cell receptor beta chain was sequenced in a study of blood T cell repertoires in COVID-19. The CDR3 runs 17 residues. The germline V gene encodes CDR1 SGHRS and CDR2 YFSETQ. The V segment lost 0 bases and the J segment 4 bases; nucleotides outside the gene matches: 3. Data came from immunoSEQ multiplex PCR; TCRdb stores just in-frame clones and leaves some out. The table has 200,000 to 300,000 clones, approximately 85% seen once; the top ten hold around 6%. This TCR derives from a woman older than 75 with COVID-19, enrolled during active disease. The V call is TRBV5-1, the J call TRBJ1-6; TRBD1 matches 11 bases. The sequencing input was peripheral blood. In DNA form, the CDR3 reads TGCGCCAGCAGCTTGGGGACAGGGGGCCAGTATAATTCACCCCTCCACTTT. This encodes CASSLGTGGQYNSPLHF.